The 9 T cell receptor beta chains listed next were all sequenced from one sample in a study of shared clonotypes between healthy human individuals. Sequencing used immunoSEQ multiplex PCR; TCRdb keeps in-frame clones, though not all of them. In the table there are 400,000 to 500,000 clones, 76% of which are singletons. Sequencing input: PBMCs. Receptors were obtained from a woman in her thirties or forties in good health. Some clones in this sample may be carry-over from other donors' samples.

V gene TRBV6-5 combines with J gene TRBJ2-7, with a tentative D call TRBD1 (6 bases). This CDR3 is built from 13 residues. The V end was cut by 4 bases, the J end by 2 bases, with 9 bases between. Germline CDR1 MNHEY, CDR2 SVGAGI. DNA of the CDR3: TGTGCCAGCAGTTTAAGGGGGACCTACGAGCAGTACTTC. As protein: CASSLRGTYEQYF.

This clone came up many times. V usage is TRBV19 and J usage is TRBJ1-5; perhaps TRBD1 as D (6 bases). This CDR3 region has 14 residues. Trimming took 6 bases from V and 4 from J, leaving 13 bases between them. Germline V gene data show CDR1 as LNHDA and CDR2 as SQIVND (reference sequence). The CDR3 loop is CASRGPGTNQPQHF. CDR3 coding DNA: TGTGCCAGTAGGGGGCCAGGGACAAATCAGCCCCAGCATTTT.

The V gene is TRBV4-3, the J gene TRBJ2-4, with TRBD2 matching 10 bases. Trimming took 3 bases from V and 6 from J; bases not matched to a gene: 5. The CDR3 totals 15 residues. Per the germline V gene, CDR1 is LGHNA and CDR2 is YSLEER. CDR3 nucleotides: TGCGCCAGCAGCCAGCAGGCTAGCGGGAGAAACATTCAGTACTTC. This codes for CASSQQASGRNIQYF.

The rearrangement links TRBV27 to TRBJ2-7, with 7 bases fitting TRBD1. The trim removed 6 bases at V and 7 bases at J, leaving 9 bases unmatched. Germline CDR1 is MNHEY and CDR2 is SMNVEV (reference sequence). This CDR3 contains 13 residues. The CDR3 DNA sequence: TGTGCCAGCAGACTCGGGACAGTGGGGGAGCAGTACTTC. Residues: CASRLGTVGEQYF.

The chain uses TRBV19 and TRBJ2-1, with a possible D match to TRBD1 (6 bases). V was cut by 5 bases and J by 11 bases, with 22 bases left in between. CDR1 is LNHDA, CDR2 SQIVND, per germline (reference sequence). The CDR3 spans 15 residues. DNA for the CDR3: TGTGCCAGTAGTCCCCGTCTTGACAGGCGCGGACAGCAGTTCTTC. Amino acids: CASSPRLDRRGQQFF.

The chain uses TRBV7-8 and TRBJ2-7; 8 bases map to TRBD1. V was clipped by 0 bases and J by 2 bases; unmatched bases: 3. In germline, CDR1 is SGHVS, CDR2 FQNEAQ. This CDR3 comprises 15 residues. CDR3 region: CASSLAGDRTYEQYF. In DNA form, the CDR3 reads TGTGCCAGCAGCTTAGCGGGGGACAGGACCTACGAGCAGTACTTC.

This chain joins TRBV28 and TRBJ2-2; D perhaps matches TRBD2 (5 bases). CDR1 MDHEN and CDR2 SYDVKM come from the germline V gene. The CDR3 runs to 16 residues. V lost 3 bases and J lost 7, with 18 bases in between. In DNA, the CDR3 is TGTGCCAGCAGTTTGTGGCGGGCGCTTAAAGGCGGGGAGCTGTTTTTT. Translating gives CASSLWRALKGGELFF.

This clone occurred once. The chain is built from TRBV18 and TRBJ2-1; D is tentatively TRBD1 or TRBD2 (5 bases each). The V end lost 6 bases, the J end lost 8 bases, and 11 bases lay between the germline ends. The CDR3 extends over 12 amino acids. CDR1 is KGHSH and CDR2 is LQKENI in the germline V gene. The CDR3 coding sequence is TGTGCCAGCTCGCCTGGGACGGATGAGCAGTTCTTC. This sequence encodes CASSPGTDEQFF.

The rearrangement joins TRBV27 to TRBJ2-1; D is uncertain. V was cut by 0 bases and J by 7 bases, with 7 bases left in between. The V gene's germline CDR1 is MNHEY and CDR2 SMNVEV (reference sequence). The CDR3 is 13 amino acids. CDR3 DNA: TGTGCCAGCAGTTTATCCGACGGTAATGAGCAGTTCTTC. It is translated as CASSLSDGNEQFF.